This TCR beta chain is from a study of monozygotic twins with inflammatory bowel disease. Study-wide results and limits: Discrimination among different T cell subtypes was not achievable. Limited power may explain why concordant and discordant twins showed no difference in repertoire similarity. Relative to healthy twins, IBD patients had fewer clonotypes in common with others, a gap that was especially apparent with disease activity.

As concerns this clonotype: Its antigen remains unidentified.

TCRdb reprocessed the 5' RACE reads and keeps a single row for each CDR3 protein, giving no DNA. The sample table includes around 380,000 distinct CDR3 sequences. The CDR3 is 16 amino acids. Germline lookup yields CDR1 KGHSH and CDR2 LQKENI. The sequence derives from a human donor with ulcerative colitis or Crohn's disease, or a healthy co-twin of an affected twin (not recorded which). Sequences were obtained from blood. The chain employs TRBV18 and TRBJ1-1; the TRBD1 assignment by TCRdb is unverifiable without DNA. CDR3 residues: CASSPALRDRGTEAFF.